This record concerns one T cell receptor beta chain sequence. Its antigen remains unidentified. This sample is part of a study of CD8 T cells in ankylosing spondylitis. General study findings and limits: Clones tied to disease were said to be significantly enriched in matched ankylosing spondylitis synovial fluid.

Generation of TCR beta libraries employed quantitative 5'-RACE incorporating molecular barcodes. TCRdb analysed the 5' RACE reads with MiXCR anew, one entry per CDR3 protein. This sample has a few hundred thousand distinct CDR3 sequences, with approximately 10% found just once. The V gene lost 0 bases and the J gene lost 6 bases, with 5 bases spanning the gap. Germline-derived CDR1 and CDR2 are LGHDT and YNNKEL (reference sequence). The CDR3 is 13 residues long. Sequencing used blood, either unsorted or a sorted T cell fraction (not recorded which). This sequence joins TRBV3-1 and TRBJ1-4; D is undetermined. The source is a female donor with ankylosing spondylitis or in good health (not recorded which). The CDR3 bases are TGTGCCAGCAGCCAAGATCGTCATGAAAAACTGTTTTTT. It encodes CASSQDRHEKLFF. Using reference TRBV3-1 and TRBJ1-4 for the parts outside the CDR3, the full variable domain is DTAVSQTPKYLVTQMGNDKSIKCEQNLGHDTMYWYKQDSKKFLKIMFSYNNKELIINETVPNRFSPKSPDKAHLNLHINSLELGDSAVYFCASSQDRHEKLFFGSGTQLSVL.